Below are 27 T cell receptor beta chains sequenced from a single sample in a study of response to subunit inactivated influenza vaccine. TCRdb ran MiXCR on the RT-PCR reads and lists one entry per CDR3 protein. Found here are 800,000 to 1,000,000 distinct CDR3 sequences, 21% of them singletons; the top ten hold 10%. Source: PBMCs from blood, taken more than 4 days after vaccination. These receptors were taken from a man aged 50-59 years who received an inactivated influenza vaccine.

V and J are TRBV18 and TRBJ1-2, with D perhaps TRBD1 (5 bases). The V gene's germline CDR1 is KGHSH and CDR2 LQKENI. V was trimmed by 3 bases and J by 2 bases, leaving 10 bases between them. The CDR3 loop spans 14 amino acids. The DNA for the CDR3 is TGTGCCAGCTCACCGGGGAGACAGAACTATGGCTACACCTTC. This translates into CASSPGRQNYGYTF.

This clonotype has a handful of counts. The J gene is TRBJ2-5, the V gene TRBV2, with D perhaps matching TRBD1 or TRBD2 (6 bases each). This CDR3 has 15 amino acids. Looked up from germline, CDR1 is SNHLY and CDR2 is FYNNEI. Trimming shortened V by 3 bases and J by 5 bases, and 16 bases separated the two germline ends. The CDR3, as DNA: TGTGCCAGCAGTGAGACGGGGGCCCCCACGGAGACCCAGTACTTC. This translates into CASSETGAPTETQYF.

The chain carries TRBV5-1 and TRBJ2-5, with 9 bases aligning to TRBD2. Trimming took 5 bases from V and 0 from J; bases not matched to a gene: 8. The germline CDR1 and CDR2 sequences are SGHRS and YFSETQ. The CDR3 extends over 16 amino acids. CDR3 sequence: CASSSLAGGHQETQYF. Written as DNA, the CDR3 is TGCGCCAGCAGTTCCCTGGCGGGGGGGCACCAAGAGACCCAGTACTTC.

This clonotype was counted only a few times. This sequence joins TRBV12-3 or TRBV12-4 and TRBJ1-5; D is uncertain. Trimming pared 5 bases from V and 5 bases from J, leaving 16 bases between. CDR3 length: 15 amino acids. CDR3 sequence reads: CASSPGPRTHQPQHF. In DNA, the CDR3 is TGTGCCAGCAGTCCCGGTCCCAGAACGCATCAGCCCCAGCATTTT.

Only a few counts were recorded for this clonotype. The chain combines TRBV5-1 with TRBJ2-5, with D possibly called TRBD1 or TRBD2 (6 bases each). Germline V gene lookup returns CDR1 SGHRS and CDR2 YFSETQ. The CDR3 sequence is 14 residues long. Trimming cost V 4 bases and J 0 bases, with 10 bases left between them. CDR3 protein: CASSAGHNQETQYF. The CDR3 DNA follows: TGCGCCAGCAGCGCGGGACACAACCAAGAGACCCAGTACTTC.

The gene calls are TRBV29-1 and TRBJ1-1, with no clear D. The CDR3 contains 14 residues. Trimming took 4 bases from V and 4 from J, leaving 16 bases between them. Per germline, CDR1 SQVTM and CDR2 ANQGSEA. CDR3 amino acids: CSVARGYGVTEAFF. The CDR3 bases are TGCAGCGTTGCACGCGGCTACGGAGTCACTGAAGCTTTCTTT.

This rearrangement joins TRBV6-6 to TRBJ2-4; no clear D gene. Trimming took 7 bases from V and 0 from J, leaving 7 bases between them. The CDR3 has 13 residues. CDR1 is MNHNY and CDR2 is SVGAGI in the germline V gene (reference sequence). CDR3 coding DNA: TGTGCCAGCACCTTAGTAGCCAAAAACATTCAGTACTTC. Its protein product is CASTLVAKNIQYF.

The rearrangement joins TRBV4-3 to TRBJ2-2; maybe TRBD1 (5 bases). CDR3 length: 15 residues. CDR1 and CDR2 from the germline V gene are LGHNA and YSLEER. V lost 1 base and J lost 5, with 11 bases in between. The CDR3 coding sequence is TGCGCCAGCAGCCAAGCAGGACAAACTACCGGGGAGCTGTTTTTT. Protein: CASSQAGQTTGELFF.

This clonotype has just a few counts. This chain links TRBV12-3 or TRBV12-4 with TRBJ2-1; TRBD2 matches at 9 bases. This CDR3 has 16 amino acids. V trimming: 6 bases; J trimming: 3 bases; junction bases outside the gene matches: 9. This chain's CDR3 is CASRGIAGAGYNEQFF. CDR3 in DNA: TGTGCCAGCAGGGGAATAGCGGGAGCTGGCTACAATGAGCAGTTCTTC.

CDR3 coding DNA: TGCAGTGCTAGTGGAACCACACCAGGATACACCGGGGAGCTGTTTTTT. Protein product: CSASGTTPGYTGELFF. The chain couples TRBV20-1 to TRBJ2-2; D gene unclear. Trimming took 3 bases from V and 3 from J, leaving 17 bases between them. There are 16 residues in the CDR3. Germline CDR1 DFQATT, CDR2 SNEGSKA (reference sequence).

The chain carries TRBV4-1 and TRBJ1-4, with D maybe TRBD1 (5 bases). Germline V gene sequence: CDR1 MGHRA, CDR2 YSYEKL. The V and J ends lost 4 bases and 3 bases respectively, with 12 bases between them. This CDR3 is built from 15 residues. The CDR3 bases are TGCGCCAGCAGCCCTTGGGAGGGGCCTAATGAAAAACTGTTTTTT. Translated: CASSPWEGPNEKLFF.

This clonotype has more than one count but fewer than ten. CDR3 nucleotides: TGCAGCGTTGTTTCAGGGCTCGGGCAGGATACGCAGTATTTT. Its protein is CSVVSGLGQDTQYF. The chain has TRBV29-1 and TRBJ2-3; TRBD1 is a possible D gene (5 bases). Germline V gives CDR1 SQVTM, CDR2 ANQGSEA. V shed 4 bases and J shed 6 bases, with 17 bases lying between them. The CDR3 covers 14 residues.

This clonotype has at least ten counts. The V call is TRBV20-1, the J call TRBJ1-5; weak D call: TRBD1 (6 bases). Germline V gene data show CDR1 as DFQATT and CDR2 as SNEGSKA (reference sequence). Trimming took off 3 bases at V and 7 bases at J, with 10 bases between the two ends. CDR3 length: 12 residues. The CDR3 coding sequence is TGCAGTGCTAGTAGGGGGGTCCAGCCCCAGCATTTT. Encoded protein: CSASRGVQPQHF.

This chain connects TRBV7-2 to TRBJ2-7; no clear D gene. The CDR3 is 13 amino acids. Germline assignment: CDR1 SGHTA and CDR2 FQGNSA. With 5 bases removed from V and 6 bases from J, the gap between germline ends came to 14 bases. CDR3 nucleotide sequence: TGTGCCAGCAGCCCGGACCCGGCTCGCGAGCAGTACTTC. It translates to CASSPDPAREQYF.

This clonotype appeared many times. The J gene is TRBJ2-7, the V gene TRBV7-2, with 12 bases fitting TRBD2. CDR1 and CDR2 from the germline V gene are SGHTA and FQGNSA. The CDR3 runs 15 residues. Trimming at V came to 5 bases and at J to 4 bases, leaving 6 bases not matched to a gene. Here the CDR3 reads CASSPGLAGLYEQYF. The CDR3 coding sequence is TGTGCCAGCAGCCCGGGACTAGCGGGCCTTTACGAGCAGTACTTC.

The chain is built from TRBV5-1 and TRBJ2-1, with D perhaps TRBD1 (6 bases). V lost 6 bases to trimming and J lost 1 base, with 14 bases between them. Per the germline V gene, CDR1 is SGHRS and CDR2 is YFSETQ. This CDR3 has 15 residues. The CDR3 is CASKVGGDSYNEQFF. The CDR3 DNA sequence: TGCGCCAGCAAGGTTGGGGGCGATTCCTACAATGAGCAGTTCTTC.

V usage is TRBV2 and J usage is TRBJ2-4, with D possibly called TRBD1 or TRBD2 (5 bases each). With 3 bases removed from V and 0 bases from J, the gap between germline ends came to 6 bases. Germline values: CDR1 SNHLY, CDR2 FYNNEI. This CDR3 comprises 14 residues. The CDR3 sequence is CASSDGGAKNIQYF. The CDR3 DNA is TGTGCCAGCAGTGATGGGGGAGCCAAAAACATTCAGTACTTC.

The chain uses TRBV6-2 or TRBV6-3 and TRBJ2-1, with 14 positions matching TRBD2. Germline V gene data show CDR1 as MNHEY and CDR2 as SVGEGT. CDR3 length equals 16 residues. J lost 8 bases, V lost 2 bases, and 5 bases had no gene match. CDR3 sequence reads: CASSYGLAGGGDEQFF. The CDR3 region has the DNA TGTGCCAGCAGTTACGGACTAGCGGGAGGCGGGGATGAGCAGTTCTTC.

This clonotype was counted between two and nine times. This chain connects TRBV24-1 to TRBJ2-1; D is unresolved. Germline V gene sequence: CDR1 KGHDR, CDR2 SFDVKD. The CDR3 consists of 13 residues. V lost 2 bases, J lost 8 bases, and 9 bases lay in between. The CDR3: CATSDSSLDEQFF. The CDR3 DNA reads as TGTGCCACCAGTGATTCTTCTCTCGATGAGCAGTTCTTC.

The J gene is TRBJ1-1, the V gene TRBV27; 10 bases are shared with TRBD1. J was trimmed by 4 bases and V by 11 bases; bases with no gene match: 7. CDR3 length: 13 residues. Germline V CDR1 and CDR2: MNHEY, SMNVEV (reference sequence). The CDR3 spells CAVRDRGFTEAFF. CDR3 sequence (DNA): TGTGCCGTCCGGGACAGGGGCTTCACTGAAGCTTTCTTT.

The CDR3 region is CASSPPGQGQATDTQYF. The CDR3 DNA reads TGTGCCAGCTCACCACCCGGACAGGGTCAGGCCACAGATACGCAGTATTTT. The chain has TRBV18 and TRBJ2-3, with 8 bases aligning to TRBD1. The germline CDR1 and CDR2 sequences are KGHSH and LQKENI. There are 17 residues in the CDR3. J was trimmed by 2 bases and V by 0 bases; bases with no gene match: 7.

This chain connects TRBV11-1 to TRBJ2-4; D might be TRBD2 (5 bases). Per the germline V gene, CDR1 is SGHAT and CDR2 is FQDESV (reference sequence). Trimming shortened V by 5 bases and J by 7 bases, and 12 bases separated the two germline ends. CDR3 size: 13 residues. CDR3 sequence reads: CASSPRSGNIQYF. In DNA form, the CDR3 reads TGTGCCAGCAGCCCTCGGTCGGGGAACATTCAGTACTTC. Variable domain in full (rest from reference TRBV11-1 and TRBJ2-4): EAEVAQSPRYKITEKSQAVAFWCDPISGHATLYWYRQILGQGPELLVQFQDESVVDDSQLPKDRFSAERLKGVDSTLKIQPAELGDSAMYLCASSPRSGNIQYFGAGTRLSVL.

This chain links TRBV7-8 with TRBJ2-1; unclear D gene. The germline V gene encodes CDR1 SGHVS and CDR2 FQNEAQ. This CDR3 spans 15 amino acids. Trimming took 1 base from V and 2 from J, leaving 9 bases between them. CDR3 sequence (DNA): TGTGCCAGCAGCTTAGTTATCGGAACCTACAATGAGCAGTTCTTC. It is translated as CASSLVIGTYNEQFF.

The chain uses TRBV15 and TRBJ2-3; D could derive from TRBD1 or TRBD2 (5 bases each). CDR3 length: 13 amino acids. Germline CDR1 is LNHNV and CDR2 is YYDKDF (reference sequence). Trimming stripped 6 bases from V and 2 bases from J, with 9 bases between. The CDR3 here is CATRRGATDTQYF. CDR3 nucleotides: TGTGCCACCAGGAGGGGCGCCACAGATACGCAGTATTTT.

This clonotype was seen many times. J is TRBJ2-7 and V is TRBV12-3 or TRBV12-4; the D is unclear. Trimming took 5 bases from V and 4 from J, leaving 6 bases between them. The CDR3 has 11 residues. The CDR3 sequence is CASSEQYEQYF. The CDR3 region has the DNA TGTGCCAGCAGTGAACAATACGAGCAGTACTTC.

The chain has TRBV4-1 and TRBJ2-7; D possibly corresponds to TRBD1 (5 bases). Deletions cut 2 bases from V and 1 base from J, with 15 bases between. Germline lookup yields CDR1 MGHRA and CDR2 YSYEKL. This CDR3 is built from 16 residues. CDR3 bases: TGCGCCAGCAGCCAAATAAGTGGACACTTGTCCTACGAGCAGTACTTC. This gives the protein CASSQISGHLSYEQYF.

This chain connects TRBV15 to TRBJ2-5; the match to TRBD2 covers 14 bases. V was clipped by 0 bases and J by 4 bases; unmatched bases: 7. The CDR3 spans 18 residues. Germline CDR1 and CDR2: LNHNV and YYDKDF (reference sequence). The CDR3 here is CATSRDLGTSGGRETQYF. DNA of the CDR3: TGTGCCACCAGCAGAGATTTGGGGACTAGCGGGGGACGAGAGACCCAGTACTTC.